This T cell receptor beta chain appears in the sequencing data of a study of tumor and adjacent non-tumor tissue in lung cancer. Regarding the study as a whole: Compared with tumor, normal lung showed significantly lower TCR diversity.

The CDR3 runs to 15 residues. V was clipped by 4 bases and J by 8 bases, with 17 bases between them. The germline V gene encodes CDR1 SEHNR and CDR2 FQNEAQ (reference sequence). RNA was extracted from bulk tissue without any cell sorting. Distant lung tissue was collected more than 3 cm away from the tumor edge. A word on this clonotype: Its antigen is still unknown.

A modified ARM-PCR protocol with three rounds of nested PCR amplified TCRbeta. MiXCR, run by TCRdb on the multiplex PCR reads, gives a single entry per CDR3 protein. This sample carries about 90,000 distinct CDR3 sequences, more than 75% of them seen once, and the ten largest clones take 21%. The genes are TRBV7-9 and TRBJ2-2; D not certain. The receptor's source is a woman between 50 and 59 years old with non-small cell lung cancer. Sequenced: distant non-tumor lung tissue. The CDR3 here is CASSSRPPSSGELFF. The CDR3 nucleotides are TGTGCCAGCAGCTCTCGACCCCCATCCTCGGGGGAGCTGTTTTTT.